The 10 T cell receptor beta chains below come from one sample, sequenced in a study of cytomegalovirus exposure and HLA in healthy donors. 13 Jbeta primers and 60 Vbeta primers were used for the PCR. Repertoires were generated with immunoSEQ multiplex PCR, while TCRdb's copy carries only in-frame clones and drops some. This table holds 150,000 to 180,000 clones, 65% to 75% found once. The sequencing input was PBMCs. The receptors originated from a man aged 18 to 30 in good health and CMV-seronegative.

The chain has TRBV18 and TRBJ1-5; D not certain. V gave up 1 base and J gave up 1 base, with 14 bases separating them. Per the germline V gene, CDR1 is KGHSH and CDR2 is LQKENI. The CDR3 has 17 residues. CDR3 amino acids: CASSPLGRTGSNQPQHF. In DNA form, the CDR3 reads TGTGCCAGCTCACCACTAGGCAGGACGGGGAGCAATCAGCCCCAGCATTTT. Filled out from reference TRBV18 and TRBJ1-5, the complete variable domain reads NAGVMQNPRHLVRRRGQEARLRCSPMKGHSHVYWYRQLPEEGLKFMVYLQKENIIDESGMPKERFSAEFPKEGPSILRIQQVVRGDSAAYFCASSPLGRTGSNQPQHFGDGTRLSIL.

V and J are TRBV4-3 and TRBJ2-6; 8 nucleotides align to TRBD1. The trim removed 4 bases at V and 2 bases at J, leaving 4 bases unmatched. Germline-derived CDR1 and CDR2 are LGHNA and YSLEER. This CDR3 comprises 16 residues. The CDR3 loop is CASSLADRAGANVLTF. CDR3 in DNA: TGCGCCAGCAGCCTGGCGGACAGGGCTGGGGCCAACGTCCTGACTTTC.

The V call is TRBV6-6, the J call TRBJ1-6, with no clear D. The germline CDR1 and CDR2 sequences are MNHNY and SVGAGI (reference sequence). V shed 6 bases and J shed 4 bases, with 10 bases lying between them. The CDR3 has 14 amino acids. The CDR3 reads CASSLGDYNSPLHF. CDR3 bases: TGTGCCAGCAGCCTGGGAGATTATAATTCACCCCTCCACTTT.

V is TRBV5-1 and J is TRBJ1-1; a possible D gene is TRBD1 (6 bases). V lost 1 base to trimming and J lost 4 bases, with 11 bases between them. Germline V gene data show CDR1 as SGHRS and CDR2 as YFSETQ. The CDR3 covers 14 residues. The CDR3 bases are TGCGCCAGCAGCTTGTCCGCGGGGGCCACTGAAGCTTTCTTT. Protein: CASSLSAGATEAFF.

This chain connects TRBV19 to TRBJ1-5; D is unresolved. The germline V and J ends were trimmed by 1 base and 4 bases, with 8 bases remaining between them. Germline V gives CDR1 LNHDA, CDR2 SQIVND (reference sequence). There are 14 residues in the CDR3. The CDR3 coding sequence is TGTGCCAGTAGTATAGCGACTTCAAATCAGCCCCAGCATTTT. Translating it yields CASSIATSNQPQHF.

This rearrangement joins TRBV7-9 to TRBJ1-6; no definite D call. The CDR3 is made up of 12 amino acids. Trimming stripped 4 bases from V and 9 bases from J, with 7 bases between. Germline CDR1 SEHNR, CDR2 FQNEAQ (reference sequence). CDR3 DNA sequence: TGTGCCAGCAGCTCGGAGATTTCACCCCTCCACTTT. As protein: CASSSEISPLHF. Full variable domain (outside the CDR3, taken from reference TRBV7-9 and TRBJ1-6): DTGVSQNPRHKITKRGQNVTFRCDPISEHNRLYWYRQTLGQGPEFLTYFQNEAQLEKSRLLSDRFSAERPKGSFSTLEIQRTEQGDSAMYLCASSSEISPLHFGNGTRLTVT.

The chain couples TRBV15 to TRBJ1-6; 8 nucleotides agree with TRBD1. The CDR3 runs to 17 residues. Germline lookup yields CDR1 LNHNV and CDR2 YYDKDF (reference sequence). V lost 2 bases to trimming and J lost 7 bases; unmatched junction nucleotides: 10. In DNA, the CDR3 is TGTGCCACCAGCAGAATCGGACAGGGAACGTCAAATTCACCCCTCCACTTT. Translating gives CATSRIGQGTSNSPLHF.

V is TRBV9 and J is TRBJ2-5; 9 nucleotides match TRBD1. TRBJ2-7 matches the DNA end more closely, so the J call is doubtful. Germline-derived CDR1 and CDR2 are SGDLS and YYNGEE. This CDR3 contains 17 residues. In DNA, the CDR3 is TGTGCCAGCAGCGTTAGTCCCGGGACAGGGAATCCCTACGAGCAGTACTTC. It codes for CASSVSPGTGNPYEQYF.

The chain links TRBV2 to TRBJ1-2; D is unclear. The CDR3 has 12 amino acids. V shed 4 bases and J shed 4 bases, with 7 bases lying between them. Germline CDR1 and CDR2: SNHLY and FYNNEI. Here the CDR3 DNA reads TGTGCCAGCAGTGCGGCAGGCTATGGCTACACCTTC. Translating gives CASSAAGYGYTF.

The V and J genes are TRBV7-8 and TRBJ2-5; no reliable D call. The CDR3 runs 15 residues. Per germline, CDR1 SGHVS and CDR2 FQNEAQ. Trimming shortened V by 1 base and J by 1 base, and 10 bases separated the two germline ends. CDR3 nucleotides: TGTGCCAGCAGCTTAGGGAGACTGTTCCAAGAGACCCAGTACTTC. This translates into CASSLGRLFQETQYF.